This passage covers 11 T cell receptor beta chains from one sample sequenced in a study of CD8+ T cells in alopecia areata. The authors extracted RNA and reverse transcribed it into cDNA as the sequencing template. TCRdb keeps only in-frame clones here, not all; method: immunoSEQ multiplex PCR. This table has over 150,000 clones, roughly 65% appearing once. Material: CD4+ T cells sorted from blood, obtained at week 0. All receptors derive from a human donor with alopecia areata.

This clone was seen just once. This rearrangement joins TRBV29-1 to TRBJ1-2; perhaps TRBD1 as D (6 bases). The CDR3 consists of 13 residues. CDR1 and CDR2 from the germline V gene are SQVTM and ANQGSEA. V was clipped by 4 bases and J by 4 bases, with 13 bases between them. The CDR3 is CSVGPQGGYGYTF. The CDR3 region has the DNA TGCAGCGTTGGTCCACAGGGCGGCTATGGCTACACCTTC.

This chain connects TRBV4-3 to TRBJ2-4, with a tentative D call TRBD1 (5 bases). CDR1 is LGHNA, CDR2 YSLEER, per germline. The V gene lost 0 bases and the J gene lost 1 base, with 7 bases spanning the gap. This CDR3 is 15 amino acids long. The CDR3 DNA reads TGCGCCAGCAGCCAAGAGGGGCTGGCCAAAAACATTCAGTACTTC. Translated, it gives CASSQEGLAKNIQYF.

CDR3 bases: TGCAGCGTTGAAGGACTTCGCCAGGGACCCTACGAGCAGTACTTC. Translating it yields CSVEGLRQGPYEQYF. J is TRBJ2-7 and V is TRBV29-1, with D tentatively TRBD1 or TRBD2 (5 bases each). The ends were cut back, 1 base at V and 2 bases at J, with 15 bases in the middle. The CDR3 sequence is 15 residues long. Germline lookup yields CDR1 SQVTM and CDR2 ANQGSEA.

This clone has more than one count but fewer than ten. This sequence joins TRBV13 and TRBJ1-6; TRBD1 agrees at 7 bases. The CDR3 totals 17 residues. Germline V gene sequence: CDR1 PRHDT, CDR2 FYEKMQ (reference sequence). J was trimmed by 9 bases and V by 0 bases; bases with no gene match: 11. In nucleotides, the CDR3 is TGTGCCAGCAGCTTAGGCCGGGCGAGGGGGCGCGGTTCACCCCTCCACTTT. Its protein is CASSLGRARGRGSPLHF.

The chain links TRBV28 to TRBJ1-1, with D unclear. Trimming stripped 4 bases from V and 5 bases from J, with 11 bases between. Per the germline V gene, CDR1 is MDHEN and CDR2 is SYDVKM. The CDR3 totals 13 residues. For the CDR3, the DNA is TGTGCCAGCAGTTCTCCCGGTGGTACTGAAGCTTTCTTT. This sequence encodes CASSSPGGTEAFF.

The chain recombines TRBV11-3 with TRBJ2-1, with D tentatively TRBD1 or TRBD2 (6 bases each). This CDR3 is 14 amino acids long. The V gene's germline CDR1 is SGHNT and CDR2 YENEEA. V lost 4 bases to trimming and J lost 6 bases, with 13 bases between them. The CDR3 nucleotides read TGTGCCAGCAGCTCCATGACGGGGGCCAATGAGCAGTTCTTC. Translating it yields CASSSMTGANEQFF.

The rearrangement uses TRBV30 and TRBJ1-2, with 8 bases fitting TRBD1. This CDR3 has 14 amino acids. Germline assignment: CDR1 GTSNPN and CDR2 SVGIG (reference sequence). The ends lost 4 bases at V and 5 bases at J; junction bases unmatched: 9. The CDR3 region is CAWTPGQGRYGYTF. The DNA for the CDR3 is TGTGCCTGGACCCCAGGACAGGGACGATATGGCTACACCTTC. Supplemented by reference TRBV30 and TRBJ1-2, the full variable domain reads SQTIHQWPATLVQPVGSPLSLECTVEGTSNPNLYWYRQAAGRGLQLLFYSVGIGQISSEVPQNLSASRPQDRQFILSSKKLLLSDSGFYLCAWTPGQGRYGYTFGSGTRLTVV.

The CDR3 protein is CANIKGPTEPLHF. CDR3 DNA sequence: TGTGCCAACATAAAGGGGCCTACAGAACCCCTCCACTTT. V gene TRBV2 combines with J gene TRBJ1-6; a weak D match, TRBD1 (5 bases). The CDR3 is 13 amino acids. V shed 10 bases and J shed 12 bases, with 19 bases lying between them. Looked up from germline, CDR1 is SNHLY and CDR2 is FYNNEI.

This clone was observed at least ten times. V is TRBV11-2 and J is TRBJ2-7; TRBD1 aligns across 7 bases. Unmatched junction bases numbered 11, after V lost 4 bases and J lost 2 bases. Germline V gene lookup returns CDR1 SGHAT and CDR2 FQNNGV. This CDR3 spans 16 amino acids. DNA of the CDR3: TGTGCCAGCAGCTCGACCGGATGGGGACAGACCTACGAGCAGTACTTC. Its protein is CASSSTGWGQTYEQYF.

This chain joins TRBV29-1 and TRBJ2-4; D ambiguous. This CDR3 has 17 residues. The V gene lost 4 bases and the J gene lost 0 bases, with 19 bases spanning the gap. In germline, CDR1 is SQVTM, CDR2 ANQGSEA. CDR3 coding DNA: TGCAGCGTTGCCGGCTCGTCGGGCGACATAGCCAAAAACATTCAGTACTTC. It translates to CSVAGSSGDIAKNIQYF.

This sequence joins TRBV2 and TRBJ1-5; 7 bases line up with TRBD1. Germline V gene lookup returns CDR1 SNHLY and CDR2 FYNNEI. This CDR3 is 15 amino acids long. After removal of 6 bases from V and 4 bases from J, the junction contained 9 bases not matched to a gene. CDR3 nucleotides: TGTGCCAGCAGCCCCCCGGGACAGAAGAATCAGCCCCAGCATTTT. Translated, it gives CASSPPGQKNQPQHF.